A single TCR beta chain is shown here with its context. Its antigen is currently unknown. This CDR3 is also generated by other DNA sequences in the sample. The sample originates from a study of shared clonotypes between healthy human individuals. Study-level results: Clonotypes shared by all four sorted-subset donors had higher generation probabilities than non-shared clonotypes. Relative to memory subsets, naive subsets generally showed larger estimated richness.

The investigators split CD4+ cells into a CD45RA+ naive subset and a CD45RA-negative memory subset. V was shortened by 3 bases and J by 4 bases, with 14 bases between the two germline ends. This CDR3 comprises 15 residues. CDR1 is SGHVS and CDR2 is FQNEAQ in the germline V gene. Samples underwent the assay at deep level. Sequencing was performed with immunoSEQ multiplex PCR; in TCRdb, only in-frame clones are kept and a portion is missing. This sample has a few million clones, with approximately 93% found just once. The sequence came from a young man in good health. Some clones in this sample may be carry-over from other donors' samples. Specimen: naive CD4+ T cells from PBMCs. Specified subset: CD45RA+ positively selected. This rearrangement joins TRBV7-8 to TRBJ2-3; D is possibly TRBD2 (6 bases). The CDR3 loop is CASSFRDRGADTQYF. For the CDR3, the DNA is TGTGCCAGCAGCTTCCGGGACCGCGGGGCAGATACGCAGTATTTT.